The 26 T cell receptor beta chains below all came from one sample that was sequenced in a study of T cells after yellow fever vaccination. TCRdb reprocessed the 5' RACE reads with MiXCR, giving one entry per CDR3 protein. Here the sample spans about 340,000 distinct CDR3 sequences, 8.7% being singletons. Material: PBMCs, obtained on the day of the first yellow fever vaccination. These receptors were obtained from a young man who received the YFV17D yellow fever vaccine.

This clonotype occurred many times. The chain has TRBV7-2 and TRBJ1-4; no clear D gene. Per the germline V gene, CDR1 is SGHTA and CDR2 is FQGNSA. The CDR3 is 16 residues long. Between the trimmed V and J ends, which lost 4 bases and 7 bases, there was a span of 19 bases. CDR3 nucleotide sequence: TGTGCCAGCAGCTCCTTCCCTAATTCGAGAATTGAAAAACTGTTTTTT. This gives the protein CASSSFPNSRIEKLFF. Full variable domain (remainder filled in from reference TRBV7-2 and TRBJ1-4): GAGVSQSPSNKVTEKGKDVELRCDPISGHTALYWYRQSLGQGLEFLIYFQGNSAPDKSGLPSDRFSAERTGGSVSTLTIQRTQQEDSAVYLCASSSFPNSRIEKLFFGSGTQLSVL.

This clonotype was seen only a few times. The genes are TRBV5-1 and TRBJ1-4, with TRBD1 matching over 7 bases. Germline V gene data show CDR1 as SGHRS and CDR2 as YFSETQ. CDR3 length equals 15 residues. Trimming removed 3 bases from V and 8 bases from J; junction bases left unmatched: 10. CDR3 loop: CASSSGRGPGEKLFF. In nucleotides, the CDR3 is TGCGCCAGCAGCTCAGGAAGGGGGCCTGGGGAAAAACTGTTTTTT.

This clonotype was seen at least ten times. The CDR3 sequence: CSVDAGTSTNEKLFF. The CDR3 DNA follows: TGCAGCGTTGATGCAGGGACCTCGACTAATGAAAAACTGTTTTTT. The V call is TRBV29-1, the J call TRBJ1-4; D might be TRBD1 (5 bases). V was cut by 3 bases and J by 2 bases, with 13 bases left in between. Germline V gene sequence: CDR1 SQVTM, CDR2 ANQGSEA. The CDR3 is 15 residues long. The full variable domain, completed using reference TRBV29-1 and TRBJ1-4, is SAVISQKPSRDICQRGTSLTIQCQVDSQVTMMFWYRQQPGQSLTLIATANQGSEATYESGFVIDKFPISRPNLTFSTLTVSNMSPEDSSIYLCSVDAGTSTNEKLFFGSGTQLSVL.

The CDR3 loop is CASRHNGRPRANVLTF. CDR3 nucleotide sequence: TGTGCCAGCAGACACAACGGACGCCCGAGGGCCAACGTCCTGACTTTC. The chain combines TRBV12-3 or TRBV12-4 with TRBJ2-6; D is uncertain. The CDR3 spans 16 residues. Trimming removed 6 bases from V and 5 bases from J, with 17 bases in between.

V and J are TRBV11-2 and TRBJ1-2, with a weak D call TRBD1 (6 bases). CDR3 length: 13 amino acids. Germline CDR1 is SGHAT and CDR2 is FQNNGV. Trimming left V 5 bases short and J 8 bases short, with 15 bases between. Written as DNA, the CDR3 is TGTGCCAGCAGCGGGGGGGCCGGAGGAGGCTACACCTTC. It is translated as CASSGGAGGGYTF.

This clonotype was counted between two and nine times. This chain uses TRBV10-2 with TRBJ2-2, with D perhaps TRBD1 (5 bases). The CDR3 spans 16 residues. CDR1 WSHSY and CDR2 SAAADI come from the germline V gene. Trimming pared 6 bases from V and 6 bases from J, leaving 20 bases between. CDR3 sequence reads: CASREVVLQAPGELFF. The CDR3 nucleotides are TGCGCCAGCAGGGAAGTCGTCTTACAGGCCCCCGGGGAGCTGTTTTTT.

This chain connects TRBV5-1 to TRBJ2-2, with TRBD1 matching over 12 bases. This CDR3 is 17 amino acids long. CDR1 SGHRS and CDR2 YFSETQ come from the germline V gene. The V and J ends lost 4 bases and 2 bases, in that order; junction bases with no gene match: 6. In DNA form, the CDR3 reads TGCGCCAGCAGCCGGGACAGGGGGCGAGGAAACACCGGGGAGCTGTTTTTT. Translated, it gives CASSRDRGRGNTGELFF.

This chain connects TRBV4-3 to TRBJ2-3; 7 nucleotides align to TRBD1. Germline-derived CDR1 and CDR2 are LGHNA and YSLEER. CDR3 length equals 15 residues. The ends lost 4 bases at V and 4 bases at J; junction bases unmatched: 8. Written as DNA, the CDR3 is TGCGCCAGCAGCCTACAGGGGAATACAGCAGATACGCAGTATTTT. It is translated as CASSLQGNTADTQYF.

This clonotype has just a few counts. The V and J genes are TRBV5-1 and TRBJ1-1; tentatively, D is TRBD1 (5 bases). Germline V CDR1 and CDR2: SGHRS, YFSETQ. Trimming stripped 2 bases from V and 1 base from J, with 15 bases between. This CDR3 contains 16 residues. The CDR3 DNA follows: TGCGCCAGCAGCTTCCGATGGGGGTCAGAGAACACTGAAGCTTTCTTT. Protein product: CASSFRWGSENTEAFF.

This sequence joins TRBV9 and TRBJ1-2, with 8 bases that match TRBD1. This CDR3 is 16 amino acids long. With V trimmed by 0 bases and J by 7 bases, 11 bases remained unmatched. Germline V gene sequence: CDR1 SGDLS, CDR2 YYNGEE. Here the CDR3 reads CASSVEPRQGPTGYTF. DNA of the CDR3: TGTGCCAGCAGCGTAGAACCCAGACAGGGGCCAACTGGCTACACCTTC.

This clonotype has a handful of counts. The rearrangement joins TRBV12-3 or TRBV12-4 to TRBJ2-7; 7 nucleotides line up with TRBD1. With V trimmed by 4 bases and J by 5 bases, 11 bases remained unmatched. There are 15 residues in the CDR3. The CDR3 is CASSSRTGGVDEQYF. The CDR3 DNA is TGTGCCAGCAGTTCCCGGACAGGAGGAGTCGACGAGCAGTACTTC.

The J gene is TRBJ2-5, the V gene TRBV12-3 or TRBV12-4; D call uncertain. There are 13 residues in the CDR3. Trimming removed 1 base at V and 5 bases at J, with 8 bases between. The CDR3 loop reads CASSLGMVETQYF. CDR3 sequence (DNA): TGTGCCAGCAGTTTAGGGATGGTGGAGACCCAGTACTTC.

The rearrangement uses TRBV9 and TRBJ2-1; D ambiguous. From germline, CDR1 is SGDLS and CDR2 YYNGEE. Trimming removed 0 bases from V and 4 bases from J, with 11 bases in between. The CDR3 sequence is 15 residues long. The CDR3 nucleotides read TGTGCCAGCAGCGTAGGAAGGCGTACATACAATGAGCAGTTCTTC. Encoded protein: CASSVGRRTYNEQFF.

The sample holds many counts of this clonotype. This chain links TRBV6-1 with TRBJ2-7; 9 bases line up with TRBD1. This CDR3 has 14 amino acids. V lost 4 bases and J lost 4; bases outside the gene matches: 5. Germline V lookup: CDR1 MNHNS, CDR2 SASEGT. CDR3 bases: TGTGCCAGCAGTGCCGGGACAGGGAGGTACGAGCAGTACTTC. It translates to CASSAGTGRYEQYF.

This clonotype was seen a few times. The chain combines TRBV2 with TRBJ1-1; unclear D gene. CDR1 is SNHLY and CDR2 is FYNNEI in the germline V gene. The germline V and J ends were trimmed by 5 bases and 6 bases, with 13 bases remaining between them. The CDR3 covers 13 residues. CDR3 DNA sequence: TGTGCCAGCAGTCTTTTTGGGAGCGCTGAAGCTTTCTTT. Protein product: CASSLFGSAEAFF. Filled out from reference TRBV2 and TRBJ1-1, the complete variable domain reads EPEVTQTPSHQVTQMGQEVILRCVPISNHLYFYWYRQILGQKVEFLVSFYNNEISEKSEIFDDQFSVERPDGSNFTLKIRSTKLEDSAMYFCASSLFGSAEAFFGQGTRLTVV.

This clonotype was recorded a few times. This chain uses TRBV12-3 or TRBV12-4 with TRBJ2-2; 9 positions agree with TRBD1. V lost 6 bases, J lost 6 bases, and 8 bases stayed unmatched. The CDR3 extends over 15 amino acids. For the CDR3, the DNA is TGTGCCAGCAGATCCGGGACAGGGCGACCCGGGGAGCTGTTTTTT. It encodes CASRSGTGRPGELFF.

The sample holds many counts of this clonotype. The CDR3 here is CASSFVRVGRDRVSGELFF. The CDR3, as DNA: TGTGCCAGCAGTTTCGTTCGCGTCGGCCGGGACAGGGTGTCCGGGGAGCTGTTTTTT. The chain couples TRBV6-5 to TRBJ2-2, with 9 bases identical to TRBD1. Trimming removed 4 bases from V and 6 bases from J; junction bases left unmatched: 18. This CDR3 comprises 19 residues. Germline CDR1 and CDR2: MNHEY and SVGAGI.

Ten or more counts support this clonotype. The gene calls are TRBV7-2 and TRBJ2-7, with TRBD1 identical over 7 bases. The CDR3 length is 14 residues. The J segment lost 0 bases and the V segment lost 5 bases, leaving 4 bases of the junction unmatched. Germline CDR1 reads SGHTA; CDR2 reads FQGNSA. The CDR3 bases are TGTGCCAGCAGCCCCCGGGACAGCTCCTACGAGCAGTACTTC. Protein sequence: CASSPRDSSYEQYF.

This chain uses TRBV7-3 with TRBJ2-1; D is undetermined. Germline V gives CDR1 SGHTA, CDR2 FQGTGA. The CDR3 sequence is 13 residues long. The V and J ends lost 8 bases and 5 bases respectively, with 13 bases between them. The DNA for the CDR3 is TGTGCCAGCGGACGGACGGTGAACAATGAGCAGTTCTTC. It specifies CASGRTVNNEQFF.

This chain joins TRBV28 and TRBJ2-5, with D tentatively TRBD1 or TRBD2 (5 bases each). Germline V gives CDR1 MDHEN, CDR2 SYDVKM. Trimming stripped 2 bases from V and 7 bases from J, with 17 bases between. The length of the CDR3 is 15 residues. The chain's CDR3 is CASSLVGPTSGTQYF. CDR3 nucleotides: TGTGCCAGCAGTTTAGTGGGACCAACAAGCGGGACCCAGTACTTC.

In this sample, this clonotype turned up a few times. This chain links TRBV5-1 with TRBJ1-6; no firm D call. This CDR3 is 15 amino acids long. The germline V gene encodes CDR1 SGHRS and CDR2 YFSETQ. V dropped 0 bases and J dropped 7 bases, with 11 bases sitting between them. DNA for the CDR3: TGCGCCAGCAGCTTGGCTGGGAAGGAGAATTCACCCCTCCACTTT. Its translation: CASSLAGKENSPLHF.

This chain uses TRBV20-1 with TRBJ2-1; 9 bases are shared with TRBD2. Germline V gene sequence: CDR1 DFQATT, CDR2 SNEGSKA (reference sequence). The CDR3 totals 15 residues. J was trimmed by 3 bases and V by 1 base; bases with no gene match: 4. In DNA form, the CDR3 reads TGCAGTGCTAGAGGCGGGGGGGGTAACTACAATGAGCAGTTCTTC. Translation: CSARGGGGNYNEQFF.

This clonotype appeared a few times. CDR3 nucleotides: TGTGCCAGCAGGGTCGGGGTCGATAGTCAGCCCCAGCATTTT. Its translation: CASRVGVDSQPQHF. The chain uses TRBV12-3 or TRBV12-4 and TRBJ1-5, with D hard to call. The CDR3 spans 14 residues. Trimming pared 6 bases from V and 6 bases from J, leaving 15 bases between.

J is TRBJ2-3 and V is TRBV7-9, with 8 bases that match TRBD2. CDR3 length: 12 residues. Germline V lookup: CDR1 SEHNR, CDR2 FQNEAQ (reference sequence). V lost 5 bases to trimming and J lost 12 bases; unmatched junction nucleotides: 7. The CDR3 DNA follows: TGTGCCAGCAGCCGGGGGGGTCCGGGCCAGTATTTT. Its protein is CASSRGGPGQYF.

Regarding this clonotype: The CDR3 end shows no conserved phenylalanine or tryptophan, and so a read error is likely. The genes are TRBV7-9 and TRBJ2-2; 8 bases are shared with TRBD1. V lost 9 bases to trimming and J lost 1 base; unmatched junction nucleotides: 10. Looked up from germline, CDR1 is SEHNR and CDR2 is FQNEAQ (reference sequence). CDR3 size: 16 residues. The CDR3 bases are TGTGCCAGTCCCGGTCCCGGGACAGGGAACACCGGGGAGCTGTTTTCT. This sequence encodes CASPGPGTGNTGELFS.

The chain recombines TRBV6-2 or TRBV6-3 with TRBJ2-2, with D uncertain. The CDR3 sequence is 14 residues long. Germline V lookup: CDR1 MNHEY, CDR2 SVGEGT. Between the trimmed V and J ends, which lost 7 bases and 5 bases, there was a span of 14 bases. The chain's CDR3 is CASTFRPRTGELFF. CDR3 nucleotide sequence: TGTGCCAGCACCTTTAGGCCCCGGACCGGGGAGCTGTTTTTT.